In its sample, the clone carrying this T cell receptor beta chain was seen a few times. Its antigen is unknown. The entirety of the isolated RNA underwent reverse transcription, so expressed TCRB transcripts were sequenced. The table came from immunoSEQ multiplex PCR; TCRdb's copy has only in-frame clones and leaves some out. The table lists 240,000 or so clones, about 15% of them singletons. This sample is part of a study of beta chain features in type 1 diabetes. Findings and limits, study-wide: High-TCR-expressing cells could be over-represented by cDNA sequencing. The naive, central memory and Treg TCRB repertoires of patients appeared to be more similar to one another than those of healthy donors. VDJ junctions in type 1 diabetes patients carried more deletions and fewer insertions. For Type 1 diabetes patients, all four CD4+ subsets carried TCRB CDR3s that were moderately but significantly shorter. Unsettled here was the matter of whether HLA type influences TCRB rearrangement.

Trimming removed 6 bases from V and 8 bases from J; junction bases left unmatched: 16. CDR3 length: 16 residues. The germline V gene has CDR1 MNHEY and CDR2 SMNVEV (reference sequence). This chain links TRBV27 with TRBJ1-2; 9 nucleotides line up with TRBD1. This TCR derives from a man aged 25-45 years with type 1 diabetes. Material: naive CD4+ T cells from blood. Here the CDR3 reads CASSPVGTGKREGYTF. CDR3 sequence (DNA): TGTGCCAGCAGCCCAGTGGGGACAGGGAAAAGGGAGGGCTACACCTTC.